These T cell receptor beta chains were read from a single sample in a study of T cells in Graves' hyperthyroidism and ophthalmopathy. Each CDR3 protein gets one entry after TCRdb re-called the multiplex PCR reads with MiXCR. The table records about 740,000 distinct CDR3 sequences, roughly 15% of them present only once. The sequencing sample was made of blood. The receptors come from a woman under 30 with Graves' hyperthyroidism. Both conserved end residues are part of each CDR3. D genes are given only for firm matches. A clone size is listed for some rows: how often the clone was seen (once, few, many), or a class if it is expanded.

>TRBJ2-1|NA|TRBV19|NA
TGTGCCAGTAGTATGAAAGGAGCCTCATTCGGGGCCAACCTGCGGTCCTACAATGAGCAGTTCTTC
CASSMKGASFGANLRSYNEQFF
>TRBJ2-6|NA|TRBV27|few
TGTGCCAGCAGTTTCGGGCCCCCTGGGGCCAACGTCCTGACTTTC
CASSFGPPGANVLTF
>TRBJ2-7|NA|TRBV27|few
TGTGCCAGCAGTCTCAACGCCTACGAGCAGTACTTC
CASSLNAYEQYF
>TRBJ2-1|TRBD2|TRBV29-1|NA
TGCAGCGGGGGACTAGCGGGAGATGGGCAGTTCTTC
CSGGLAGDGQFF
>TRBJ1-2|TRBD1|TRBV6-2/TRBV6-3|NA
TGTGCCAGCTTAGGCGGGACAGAGAACTATGGCTACACCTTC
CASLGGTENYGYTF
>TRBJ2-7|NA|TRBV27|NA
TGTGCCAGCAAGGCTTCCCCCGGCCCCTCCTACGAGCAGTACTTC
CASKASPGPSYEQYF
>TRBJ2-7|NA|TRBV4-3|NA
TGCGCCAGCAGCCAAGAGGTGTACTGGAGTTGGAAGCAGTACTTC
CASSQEVYWSWKQYF
>TRBJ2-3|TRBD2|TRBV6-1|many
TGTGCCAGCAGTGGGATCCCGGGACTAGCTATGTCATATAAGGATACGCAGTATTTT
CASSGIPGLAMSYKDTQYF
>TRBJ1-3|NA|TRBV20-1|NA
TGCAGTGCGGGGGTCCCAGGGACTGGAAACACCATATATTTT
CSAGVPGTGNTIYF
>TRBJ1-2|NA|TRBV20-1|many
TGCAATAGCGGCAGTGGCTATGGCTACACCTTC
CNSGSGYGYTF
>TRBJ2-2|NA|TRBV11-2|many
TGTGCCAGCAGCCCGTCGAACACGAGAGTATACACATCCGGGGAGCTGTTTTTT
CASSPSNTRVYTSGELFF
>TRBJ1-1|NA|TRBV19|NA
TGTGCCAGTATGCTCCGGATTGTCGGCGATAACCAAGCTTTCTTT
CASMLRIVGDNQAFF
>TRBJ2-5|NA|TRBV13|many
TGTGCCAGCAGCTCACTTACCCCGGCAGAGACCCAGTACTTC
CASSSLTPAETQYF
>TRBJ2-7|TRBD1|TRBV6-2/TRBV6-3|once
TGTGCCAGCAGTAAGACCCAGGGGGCGTCCTACGAGCAGTACTTC
CASSKTQGASYEQYF
>TRBJ2-6|NA|TRBV20-1|few
TGCAGTGCTAGAGATCCGGGACGTCCCTCTGGGGCCAACGTCCTGACTTTC
CSARDPGRPSGANVLTF
>TRBJ1-3|NA|TRBV18|NA
TGTGCCAGCTCACCACTTGCGGGTCCTAGCTCTGGAAACACCATATATTTT
CASSPLAGPSSGNTIYF
>TRBJ2-3|NA|TRBV7-2|many
TGTGCCAGCAGCTTACCCCCGTTAGATACGCAGTATTTT
CASSLPPLDTQYF
>TRBJ1-6|NA|TRBV6-2/TRBV6-3|few
TGTGCCAGCACCTTAACCCAGGCGGTCTATTCACCCCTCCACTTT
CASTLTQAVYSPLHF
>TRBJ1-1|TRBD1|TRBV27|NA
TGTGCCGGCAGCCTACAGGGGGACACTGAAGCTTTCTTT
CAGSLQGDTEAFF
>TRBJ2-1|NA|TRBV2|NA
TGTGCCAGCAGTTCGGCGAGCAGCTCCTACAATGAGCAGTTCTTC
CASSSASSSYNEQFF
>TRBJ2-1|NA|TRBV7-8|few
TGTGCCAGCAGCTTAGTGGAACTGTTCAATGAGCAGTTCTTC
CASSLVELFNEQFF
>TRBJ1-4|NA|TRBV15|NA
TGTGCCACCAGCAGAGATCGGAGCTATAATGAAAAACTGTTTTTT
CATSRDRSYNEKLFF
>TRBJ2-1|TRBD2|TRBV7-3|NA
TGTGCCAGCAGCGCGGGAGGGTCTTTCAATGAGCAGTTCTTC
CASSAGGSFNEQFF
>TRBJ2-1|NA|TRBV28|few
TGTGCCAGCAGTTTATTCGGACTCCCGAGCTCCTACAATGAGCAGTTCTTC
CASSLFGLPSSYNEQFF
>TRBJ2-1|NA|TRBV4-1|few
TGCGCCAGCAGCCCTACTACAGGTTACAATGAGCAGTTCTTC
CASSPTTGYNEQFF
>TRBJ2-7|TRBD1|TRBV9|NA
TGTGCCAGCAGCGTAGGGGGGACAGGGGCAAACGAGCAGTACTTC
CASSVGGTGANEQYF
>TRBJ1-3|TRBD1|TRBV10-2|NA
TGCGCCAGCAGTGTATCGGGACAGAGCTCTGGAAACACCATATATTTT
CASSVSGQSSGNTIYF
>TRBJ2-7|NA|TRBV18|many
TGTGCCAGCTCACCACCGTCTTTAAGGGGCCCCTACGAGCAGTACTTC
CASSPPSLRGPYEQYF
>TRBJ1-2|NA|TRBV15|many
TGTGCCACCAGCAGAGAAGCCAGGAACTATGGCTACACCTTC
CATSREARNYGYTF
>TRBJ2-3|NA|TRBV19|many
TGTGCCAGCACCTCCACAGATACGCAGTATTTT
CASTSTDTQYF
>TRBJ2-1|TRBD2|TRBV20-1|many
TGCAGTGCCCCCGTGGGGAGGGATTGGGACAATGAGCAGTTCTTC
CSAPVGRDWDNEQFF
>TRBJ2-7|TRBD2|TRBV10-3|few
TGTGCCATCAGGAAAGCGGGACTTACTTTATCCTACGAGCAGTACTTC
CAIRKAGLTLSYEQYF
>TRBJ1-1|NA|TRBV19|NA
TGTGCCAGTAGTATGTTTCCCGGTCCGATGAACACTGAAGCTTTCTTT
CASSMFPGPMNTEAFF
>TRBJ2-3|NA|TRBV6-5|NA
TGTGCCAGCAGTTACGGGCACCGATCTAGCACAGATACGCAGTATTTT
CASSYGHRSSTDTQYF
>TRBJ1-2|TRBD1|TRBV18|NA
TGTGCCAGCTCACCACAGATGGGACAGGGGAACTATGGCTACACCTTC
CASSPQMGQGNYGYTF
>TRBJ2-1|NA|TRBV4-3|NA
TGCGCCAGCAGCCAATTTCCGGGATCCAAGGATGAGCAGTTCTTC
CASSQFPGSKDEQFF
>TRBJ2-5|NA|TRBV28|NA
TGTGCCAGCAGCCGCCCCCCAGAGACCCAGTACTTC
CASSRPPETQYF
>TRBJ2-5|TRBD1|TRBV15|few
TGTGCCACCAGCAGGGACAGGAGTCAAGAGACCCAGTACTTC
CATSRDRSQETQYF
>TRBJ2-3|TRBD2|TRBV11-2|NA
TGTGCCAGCAGCCGGGGGGACTATTCCACAGATACGCAGTATTTT
CASSRGDYSTDTQYF
>TRBJ1-4|NA|TRBV7-2|few
TGTGCCAGCAGCGCCTACGGAAAACTGTTTTTT
CASSAYGKLFF
>TRBJ2-7|TRBD2|TRBV13|many
TGTGCCAGCAGCTGGGGACAGGTGACTAGCGGGAGATACTACGAGCAGTACTTC
CASSWGQVTSGRYYEQYF
>TRBJ1-2|NA|TRBV19|NA
TGTGCCAGTAGTATGTCGGCAGGGACTAACTATGGCTACACCTTC
CASSMSAGTNYGYTF
>TRBJ2-7|TRBD2|TRBV27|few
TGTGCCAGCAGTTTGTTGGCTAGCGGGATCTACGAGCAGTACTTC
CASSLLASGIYEQYF
>TRBJ2-1|NA|TRBV7-3|many
TGTGCCAGCAGCTCTTCTTACGGTTACTCCTACAATGAGCAGTTCTTC
CASSSSYGYSYNEQFF
>TRBJ2-5|TRBD2|TRBV13|NA
TGTGCCAGCAGCCCATTCGGGACTAGCGGGAGGGCACGGGAGACCCAGTACTTC
CASSPFGTSGRARETQYF
>TRBJ2-7|NA|TRBV6-2/TRBV6-3|NA
TGTGCCAGCAGTTATCTGACTGGACCCTCCTACGAGCAGTACTTC
CASSYLTGPSYEQYF
>TRBJ1-1|NA|TRBV20-1|many
TGCAGTGCTCAACAACGCCAGGGTGCGACTGAAGCTTTCTTT
CSAQQRQGATEAFF
>TRBJ1-6|NA|TRBV25-1|NA
TGTGCCAGCAGTGACTTAGGGTTTAATTCACCCCTCCACTTT
CASSDLGFNSPLHF
>TRBJ2-3|NA|TRBV29-1|few
TGCAGCGTTGCAACGGGACGGGCAGATACGCAGTATTTT
CSVATGRADTQYF
>TRBJ2-7|TRBD2|TRBV20-1|many
TGCACCCTTAGCGGGAGAAAGTCCTACGAGCAGTACTTC
CTLSGRKSYEQYF
>TRBJ1-1|NA|TRBV12-3/TRBV12-4|many
TGTGCCAGCAGTTTAACCCCTTCCGGGGGGGGGCTCGAAGACACTGAAGCTTTCTTT
CASSLTPSGGGLEDTEAFF
>TRBJ1-5|TRBD1|TRBV24-1|NA
TGTGCCACCAGTGGGGACAGGCAGGGCTCACCCCAGCATTTT
CATSGDRQGSPQHF
>TRBJ2-6|TRBD1|TRBV6-1|many
TGTGCCAGCAGCCTCGGACAGGGGAGGGCTGGGGCCAACGTCCTGACTTTC
CASSLGQGRAGANVLTF
>TRBJ2-7|TRBD1|TRBV29-1|few
TGCAGCGTTGGGACAGGGATTCTCTACGAGCAGTACTTC
CSVGTGILYEQYF
>TRBJ1-2|NA|TRBV7-2|NA
TGTGCCAGCAGCTTAGAGACAGGTGGCTACACCTTC
CASSLETGGYTF
>TRBJ2-1|TRBD2|TRBV29-1|NA
TGCAGCGTACTACTAGCGGGAGGGAGCTCCTACAATGAGCAGTTCTTC
CSVLLAGGSSYNEQFF
>TRBJ2-7|NA|TRBV19|few
TGTGCCAGTAGTATTTCACGGAATCCCTACGAGCAGTACTTC
CASSISRNPYEQYF